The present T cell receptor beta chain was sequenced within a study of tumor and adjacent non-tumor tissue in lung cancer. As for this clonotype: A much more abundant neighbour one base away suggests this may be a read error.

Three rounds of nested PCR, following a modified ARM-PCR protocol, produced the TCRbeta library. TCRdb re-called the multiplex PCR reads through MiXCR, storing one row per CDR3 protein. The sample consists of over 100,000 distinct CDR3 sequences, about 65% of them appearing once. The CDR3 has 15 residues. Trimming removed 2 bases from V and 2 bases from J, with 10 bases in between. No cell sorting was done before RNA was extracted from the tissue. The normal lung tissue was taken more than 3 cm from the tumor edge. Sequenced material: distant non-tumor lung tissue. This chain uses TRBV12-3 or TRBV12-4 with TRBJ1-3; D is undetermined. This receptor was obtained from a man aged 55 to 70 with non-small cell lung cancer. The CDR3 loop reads CASSLLGKAGNTIYF. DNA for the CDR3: TGTGCCAGCAGTTTACTAGGGAAGGCTGGAAACACCATATATTTT.